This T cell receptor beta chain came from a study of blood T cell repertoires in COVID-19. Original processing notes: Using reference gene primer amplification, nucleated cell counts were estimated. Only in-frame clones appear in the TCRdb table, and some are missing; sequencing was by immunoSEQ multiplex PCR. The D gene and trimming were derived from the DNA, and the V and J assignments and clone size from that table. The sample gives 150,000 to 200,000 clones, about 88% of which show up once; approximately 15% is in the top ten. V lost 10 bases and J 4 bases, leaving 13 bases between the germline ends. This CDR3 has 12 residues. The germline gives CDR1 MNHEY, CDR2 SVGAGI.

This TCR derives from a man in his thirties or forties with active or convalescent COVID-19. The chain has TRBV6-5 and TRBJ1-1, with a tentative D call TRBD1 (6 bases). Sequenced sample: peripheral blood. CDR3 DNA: TGTGCCACCCGGACAGCCACCACTGAAGCTTTCTTT. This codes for CATRTATTEAFF.